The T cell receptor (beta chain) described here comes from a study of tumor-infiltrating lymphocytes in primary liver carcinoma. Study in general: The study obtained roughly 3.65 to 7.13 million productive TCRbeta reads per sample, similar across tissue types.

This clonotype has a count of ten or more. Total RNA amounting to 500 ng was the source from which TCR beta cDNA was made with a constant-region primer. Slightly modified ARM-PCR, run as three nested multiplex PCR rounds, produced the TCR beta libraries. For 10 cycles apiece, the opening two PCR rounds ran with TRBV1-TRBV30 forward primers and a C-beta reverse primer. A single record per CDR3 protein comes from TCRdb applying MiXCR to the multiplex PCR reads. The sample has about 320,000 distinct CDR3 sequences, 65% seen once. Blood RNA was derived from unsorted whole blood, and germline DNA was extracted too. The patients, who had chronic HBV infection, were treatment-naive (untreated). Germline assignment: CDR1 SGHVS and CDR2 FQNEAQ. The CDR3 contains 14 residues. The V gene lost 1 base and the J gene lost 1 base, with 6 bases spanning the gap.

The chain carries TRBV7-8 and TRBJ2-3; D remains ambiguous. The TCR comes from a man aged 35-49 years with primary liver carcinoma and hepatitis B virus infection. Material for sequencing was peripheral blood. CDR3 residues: CASSLGSGTDTQYF. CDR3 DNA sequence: TGTGCCAGCAGCTTAGGATCGGGCACAGATACGCAGTATTTT.